This T cell receptor (beta chain) appears in the sequencing data of a study of blood T cell repertoires in COVID-19. The CDR3 is 18 amino acids. Germline-derived CDR1 and CDR2 are SEHNR and FQNEAQ (reference sequence). V shed 3 bases and J 3 bases; nucleotides not matched to a gene: 11. Only in-frame clones appear in the TCRdb table, and some are missing; sequencing was by immunoSEQ multiplex PCR. This sample has approximately 220,000 clones, with over 85% found just once. The material sequenced was PBMCs or T cells enriched from blood (not recorded which). V and J are TRBV7-9 and TRBJ1-6; TRBD1 agrees at 7 bases. This receptor was identified in a woman in her 30s with acute COVID-19. The CDR3 region has the DNA TGTGCCAGCAGCTTGTGGCAGGGGGGTGGAAACTATAATTCACCCCTCCACTTT. Translating it yields CASSLWQGGGNYNSPLHF.